This passage covers 11 T cell receptor beta chains from one sample sequenced in a study of blood T cell repertoires in COVID-19. Method: immunoSEQ multiplex PCR; TCRdb's copy keeps in-frame clones and lacks some. Of around 330,000 clones listed, 85% were seen once; the top ten hold under 2%. Source material: PBMCs or T cells enriched from blood (not recorded which). These receptors all stem from a woman aged 25 to 39 who had been exposed to COVID-19.

This clone occurred once. This sequence joins TRBV29-1 and TRBJ1-4; weak D call: TRBD1 (5 bases). The V gene's germline CDR1 is SQVTM and CDR2 ANQGSEA. V shed 7 bases and J shed 0 bases, with 9 bases lying between them. The CDR3 totals 13 residues. The CDR3 region is CSARVATNEKLFF. The CDR3 DNA follows: TGCAGCGCCAGGGTTGCAACTAATGAAAAACTGTTTTTT. The full variable domain, its missing parts supplied by reference TRBV29-1 and TRBJ1-4, is SAVISQKPSRDICQRGTSLTIQCQVDSQVTMMFWYRQQPGQSLTLIATANQGSEATYESGFVIDKFPISRPNLTFSTLTVSNMSPEDSSIYLCSARVATNEKLFFGSGTQLSVL.

The J gene is TRBJ2-3, the V gene TRBV5-1; D possibly corresponds to TRBD2 (5 bases). CDR1 is SGHRS, CDR2 YFSETQ, per germline. This CDR3 contains 15 residues. V was cut by 1 base and J by 4 bases, with 13 bases left in between. The CDR3 spells CASSLPLTGADTQYF. The CDR3 region has the DNA TGCGCCAGCAGCTTGCCTCTTACCGGGGCAGATACGCAGTATTTT.

The chain employs TRBV6-5 and TRBJ1-6; D uncertain. V was pared by 9 bases and J by 7 bases, with 10 bases between. CDR1 is MNHEY and CDR2 is SVGAGI in the germline V gene. The CDR3 runs to 12 residues. The CDR3 loop is CASITVNSPLHF. CDR3 DNA sequence: TGTGCCAGTATAACGGTAAATTCACCCCTCCACTTT.

This clone has only one observation. The chain has TRBV24-1 and TRBJ2-7, with 9 bases aligning to TRBD1. The ends lost 4 bases at V and 7 bases at J; junction bases unmatched: 7. The length of the CDR3 is 14 residues. Germline CDR1 and CDR2: KGHDR and SFDVKD. CDR3 amino acids: CATSDPDRGGEQYF. Written as DNA, the CDR3 is TGTGCCACCAGTGACCCTGACAGGGGGGGGGAGCAGTACTTC.

The rearrangement joins TRBV7-9 to TRBJ1-2; no firm D call. Germline CDR1 is SEHNR and CDR2 is FQNEAQ (reference sequence). The CDR3 spans 13 residues. Trimming stripped 5 bases from V and 4 bases from J, with 11 bases between. CDR3 protein: CASSDDGFYGYTF. The CDR3 nucleotides read TGTGCCAGCAGCGATGACGGGTTCTATGGCTACACCTTC.

The genes are TRBV5-1 and TRBJ1-1, with TRBD1 as a possible D gene (6 bases). Trimming removed 6 bases at V and 4 bases at J, with 22 bases between. Germline V gene data show CDR1 as SGHRS and CDR2 as YFSETQ. CDR3 length: 16 amino acids. CDR3 nucleotides: TGCGCCAGCAACTACAGGGAATGGGAGGGGGGCACTGAAGCTTTCTTT. Its translation: CASNYREWEGGTEAFF.

This clone has only a few counts. The J gene is TRBJ2-5, the V gene TRBV9; TRBD2 matches at 7 bases. CDR3 length equals 14 residues. Trimming cost V 2 bases and J 5 bases; bases outside gene matches: 6. CDR1 and CDR2 (germline): SGDLS, YYNGEE. CDR3 region: CASSVGQAGETQYF. CDR3 DNA: TGTGCCAGCAGCGTTGGGCAAGCGGGGGAGACCCAGTACTTC.

The rearrangement uses TRBV4-2 and TRBJ1-5, with D unresolved. Looked up from germline, CDR1 is LGHNA and CDR2 is YNFKEQ. The CDR3 loop spans 18 amino acids. The germline V and J ends were trimmed by 3 bases and 5 bases, with 23 bases remaining between them. The DNA for the CDR3 is TGTGCCAGCAGCCAGGACTCCCTTAGGGCAGGCACCCATCAGCCCCAGCATTTT. Protein: CASSQDSLRAGTHQPQHF.

The genes are TRBV19 and TRBJ1-2; 9 bases align to TRBD1. The CDR3 is 15 residues long. Germline V gene lookup returns CDR1 LNHDA and CDR2 SQIVND (reference sequence). V lost 4 bases, J lost 7 bases, and 10 bases stayed unmatched. The DNA for the CDR3 is TGTGCCAGTAGTACCGACAGGGGGGGTCTTTCTGGCTACACCTTC. This sequence encodes CASSTDRGGLSGYTF.

This chain joins TRBV6-1 and TRBJ1-1, with D unresolved. This CDR3 comprises 14 residues. From germline, CDR1 is MNHNS and CDR2 SASEGT. The V end was cut by 2 bases, the J end by 2 bases, with 9 bases between. In DNA form, the CDR3 reads TGTGCCAGCAGTGAAACAGTCCTTAACACTGAAGCTTTCTTT. It specifies CASSETVLNTEAFF.

The chain links TRBV5-6 to TRBJ1-5; possibly TRBD1 for D (5 bases). The germline gives CDR1 SGHDT, CDR2 YYEEEE. V gave up 4 bases and J gave up 7 bases, with 12 bases separating them. This CDR3 is built from 13 residues. The CDR3: CASSVRGRQPQHF. The CDR3 DNA follows: TGTGCCAGCAGCGTAAGGGGTAGGCAGCCCCAGCATTTT.